Shown below are 5 T cell receptor beta chains from a single sample sequenced in a study of cytomegalovirus exposure and HLA in healthy donors. PCR primers comprised 60 Vbeta and 13 Jbeta primers. This table comes from immunoSEQ multiplex PCR, and its TCRdb copy is limited to in-frame clones, with some not included. This table has approximately 90,000 clones, over 65% appearing once. The sequencing input was PBMCs. These receptors came from a middle-aged man in good health and CMV-seronegative.

This clone has just one count. The V gene is TRBV29-1, the J gene TRBJ2-5, with a tentative D call TRBD2 (5 bases). Judging by the DNA end, TRBJ2-7 fits better; the J call may be wrong. In germline, CDR1 is SQVTM, CDR2 ANQGSEA. The CDR3 sequence is 14 residues long. Here the CDR3 DNA reads TGCAGCGTTATTAGCGCAGCCAGCTCCTACGAGCAGTACTTC. Its translation: CSVISAASSYEQYF.

The CDR3 sequence: CASTWAPYQPQHF. CDR3 in DNA: TGTGCCAGTACTTGGGCCCCTTATCAGCCCCAGCATTTT. The rearrangement links TRBV19 to TRBJ1-5; no clear D gene. Germline V gene lookup returns CDR1 LNHDA and CDR2 SQIVND (reference sequence). The CDR3 is made up of 13 amino acids. V lost 7 bases and J 5 bases, leaving 12 bases between the germline ends.

V is TRBV2 and J is TRBJ1-2; D is possibly TRBD1 (6 bases). There are 14 residues in the CDR3. CDR1 SNHLY and CDR2 FYNNEI come from the germline V gene. V was pared by 7 bases and J by 0 bases, with 12 bases between. The CDR3 DNA reads as TGTGCCAGCATAGCCCAGGGGCCTAACTATGGCTACACCTTC. The encoded protein is CASIAQGPNYGYTF.

The rearrangement links TRBV29-1 to TRBJ2-2, with 7 bases fitting TRBD2. With 6 bases clipped from V and 1 base from J, the junction kept 5 bases outside the gene matches. The CDR3 is 14 amino acids. Looked up from germline, CDR1 is SQVTM and CDR2 is ANQGSEA. The CDR3 sequence: CSVRGGRNTGELFF. The DNA of the CDR3 is TGCAGCGTGAGGGGCGGGAGGAACACCGGGGAGCTGTTTTTT.

This clone was found a few times. This chain links TRBV7-9 with TRBJ1-4, with D maybe TRBD1 (6 bases). Germline lookup yields CDR1 SEHNR and CDR2 FQNEAQ (reference sequence). The CDR3 extends over 16 amino acids. Trimming shortened V by 4 bases and J by 0 bases, and 12 bases separated the two germline ends. CDR3: CASSSLGQTTNEKLFF. CDR3 sequence (DNA): TGTGCCAGCAGCTCCCTCGGACAGACAACTAATGAAAAACTGTTTTTT.